This T cell receptor beta chain was captured in a study of T cells after yellow fever vaccination. Overall study: SMART-Seq v4 Ultra Low Input prepared libraries from low-cell fractions.

One entry per CDR3 protein, called by TCRdb with MiXCR from the 5' RACE reads. Found here are some 290,000 distinct CDR3 sequences, approximately 11% of them singletons; the top ten hold approximately 3.3%. This clonotype was seen only a few times. What it recognizes is unknown. Study-wide results and limits: Reappearance after the booster was observed for most primary-vaccination clones (more than 95% CD4, almost 90% CD8).

Sequenced here: CD4+ T cells sorted from PBMCs, sampled 45 days after the yellow fever booster vaccination. The receptor was isolated from a man aged 18 to 30 who received the YFV17D yellow fever vaccine.

The CDR3 sequence: CSVEDRGTGSLREQFF. The CDR3 bases are TGCAGCGTTGAAGATCGGGGGACAGGGTCCCTAAGGGAGCAGTTCTTC. The rearrangement joins TRBV29-1 to TRBJ2-1, with 9 bases identical to TRBD1. This CDR3 spans 16 amino acids. V lost 0 bases to trimming and J lost 10 bases; unmatched junction nucleotides: 13. CDR1 SQVTM and CDR2 ANQGSEA come from the germline V gene.